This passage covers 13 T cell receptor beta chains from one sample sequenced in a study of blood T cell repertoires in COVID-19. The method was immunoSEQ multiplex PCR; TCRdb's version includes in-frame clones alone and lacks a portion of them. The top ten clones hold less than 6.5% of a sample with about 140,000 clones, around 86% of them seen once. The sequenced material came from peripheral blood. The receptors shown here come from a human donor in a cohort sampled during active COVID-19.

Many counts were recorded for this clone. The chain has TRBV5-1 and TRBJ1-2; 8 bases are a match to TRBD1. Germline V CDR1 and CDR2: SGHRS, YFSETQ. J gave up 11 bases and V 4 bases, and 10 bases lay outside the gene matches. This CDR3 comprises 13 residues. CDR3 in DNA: TGCGCCAGCAGCACCGGACAGGGTAACACTTACACCTTC. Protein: CASSTGQGNTYTF.

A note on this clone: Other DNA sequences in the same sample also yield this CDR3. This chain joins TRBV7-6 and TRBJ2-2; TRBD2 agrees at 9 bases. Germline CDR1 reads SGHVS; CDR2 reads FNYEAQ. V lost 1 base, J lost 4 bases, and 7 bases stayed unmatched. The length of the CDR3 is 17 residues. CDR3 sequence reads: CASSLGAGGPGTGELFF. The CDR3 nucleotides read TGTGCCAGCAGCTTAGGTGCGGGGGGGCCGGGCACCGGGGAGCTGTTTTTT.

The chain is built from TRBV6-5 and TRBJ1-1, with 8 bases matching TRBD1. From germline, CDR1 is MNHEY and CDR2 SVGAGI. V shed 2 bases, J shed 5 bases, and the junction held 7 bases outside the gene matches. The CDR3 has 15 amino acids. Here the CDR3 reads CASSYGTRGRTEAFF. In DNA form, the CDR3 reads TGTGCCAGCAGTTACGGGACCAGGGGGCGGACTGAAGCTTTCTTT.

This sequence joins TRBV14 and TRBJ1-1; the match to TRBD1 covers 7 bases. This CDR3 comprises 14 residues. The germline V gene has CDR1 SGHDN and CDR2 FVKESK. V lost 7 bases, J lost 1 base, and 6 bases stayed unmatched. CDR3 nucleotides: TGTGCCAGCACCTCGCAGGGGGGGAACACTGAAGCTTTCTTT. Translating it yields CASTSQGGNTEAFF.

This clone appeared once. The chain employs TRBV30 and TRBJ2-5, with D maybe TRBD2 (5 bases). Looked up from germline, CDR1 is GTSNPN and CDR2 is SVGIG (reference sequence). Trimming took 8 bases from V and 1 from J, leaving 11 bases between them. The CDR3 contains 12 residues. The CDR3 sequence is CAAGKTQETQYF. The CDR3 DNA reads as TGTGCCGCCGGGAAAACCCAAGAGACCCAGTACTTC. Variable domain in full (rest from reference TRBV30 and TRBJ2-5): SQTIHQWPATLVQPVGSPLSLECTVEGTSNPNLYWYRQAAGRGLQLLFYSVGIGQISSEVPQNLSASRPQDRQFILSSKKLLLSDSGFYLCAAGKTQETQYFGPGTRLLVL.

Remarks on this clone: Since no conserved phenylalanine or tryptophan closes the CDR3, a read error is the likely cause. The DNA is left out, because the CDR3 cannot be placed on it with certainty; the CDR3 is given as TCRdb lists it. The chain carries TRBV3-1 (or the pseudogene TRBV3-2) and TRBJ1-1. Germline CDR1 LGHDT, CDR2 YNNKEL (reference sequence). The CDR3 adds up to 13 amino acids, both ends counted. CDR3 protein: CASSQVDHRETVE.

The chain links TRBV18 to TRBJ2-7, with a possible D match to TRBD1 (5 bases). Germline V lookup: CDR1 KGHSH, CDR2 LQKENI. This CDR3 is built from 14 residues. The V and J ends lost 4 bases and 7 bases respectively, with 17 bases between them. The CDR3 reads CASSRTDTKKEQYF. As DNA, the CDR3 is TGTGCCAGCTCACGAACGGACACTAAGAAAGAGCAGTACTTC.

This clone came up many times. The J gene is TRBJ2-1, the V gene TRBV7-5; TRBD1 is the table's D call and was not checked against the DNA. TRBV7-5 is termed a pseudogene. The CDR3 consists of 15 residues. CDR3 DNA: TGTGTCAGAGGACACAGGGACCGACCCGACAATGAGCAGTTCTTC. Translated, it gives CVRGHRDRPDNEQFF.

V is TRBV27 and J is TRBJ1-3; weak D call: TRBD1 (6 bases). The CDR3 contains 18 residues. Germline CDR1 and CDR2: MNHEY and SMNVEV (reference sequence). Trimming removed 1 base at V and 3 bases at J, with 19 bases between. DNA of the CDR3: TGTGCCAGCAGTTTATATCCCCCCCAGGGGAAGGGTGGAAACACCATATATTTT. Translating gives CASSLYPPQGKGGNTIYF.

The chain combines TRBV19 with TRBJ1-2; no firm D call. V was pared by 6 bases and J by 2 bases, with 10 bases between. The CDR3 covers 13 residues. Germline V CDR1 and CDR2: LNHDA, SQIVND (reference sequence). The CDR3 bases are TGTGCCAGTAGGTTAACAGAGAACTATGGCTACACCTTC. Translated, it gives CASRLTENYGYTF.

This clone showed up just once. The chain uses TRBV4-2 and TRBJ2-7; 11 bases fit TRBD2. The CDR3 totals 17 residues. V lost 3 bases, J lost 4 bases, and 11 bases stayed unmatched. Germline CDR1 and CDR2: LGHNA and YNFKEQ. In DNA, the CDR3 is TGTGCCAGCAGCCATCTAGGGACTAGCGGAACGTTTTACGAGCAGTACTTC. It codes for CASSHLGTSGTFYEQYF.

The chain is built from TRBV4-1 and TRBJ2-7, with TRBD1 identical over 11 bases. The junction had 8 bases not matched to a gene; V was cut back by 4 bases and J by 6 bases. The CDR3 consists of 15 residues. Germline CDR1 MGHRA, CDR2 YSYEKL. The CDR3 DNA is TGCGCCAGCAGCCGTCCCGGGACAGGGGGAGGCGAGCAGTACTTC. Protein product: CASSRPGTGGGEQYF.

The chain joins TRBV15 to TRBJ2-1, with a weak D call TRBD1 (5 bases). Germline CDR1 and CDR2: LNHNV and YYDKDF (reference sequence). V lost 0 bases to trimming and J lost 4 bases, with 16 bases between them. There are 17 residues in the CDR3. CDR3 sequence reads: CATSREGPQQIYNEQFF. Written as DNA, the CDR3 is TGTGCCACCAGCAGAGAGGGGCCCCAGCAGATTTACAATGAGCAGTTCTTC.